The clone carrying this T cell receptor (beta chain) was found a few times. The data were obtained in a study of response to subunit inactivated influenza vaccine. The V and J ends lost 2 bases and 10 bases, in that order; junction bases with no gene match: 7. This CDR3 contains 14 residues. The germline V gene encodes CDR1 DFQATT and CDR2 SNEGSKA (reference sequence). TCRdb used MiXCR to reprocess the RT-PCR reads, holding one entry per CDR3 protein. The sample holds roughly 290,000 distinct CDR3 sequences; roughly a fifth are singletons and the top ten take around 9.6%. The input for sequencing was PBMCs from blood, taken approximately 20 months after vaccination. This clonotype was sampled from a man between 50 and 69 years old who received an inactivated influenza vaccine. The chain couples TRBV20-1 to TRBJ1-6; 8 positions match TRBD1. CDR3 sequence: CSARRQGPRSPLHF. The DNA of the CDR3 is TGCAGTGCTAGACGACAGGGGCCGAGGTCACCCCTCCACTTT.